The table lists the clone carrying this T cell receptor beta chain with many counts. The antigen remains undetermined. CDR1 and CDR2 (germline): MNHEY, SMNVEV (reference sequence). The CDR3 sequence is 17 residues long. Trimming removed 7 bases at V and 3 bases at J, with 19 bases between. Time point reported: sample taken at primary tumor resection. The record originates from a study of spatial heterogeneity in lung cancer. Study-wide results and limits: Within tumors, counts of expanded alpha and beta TCRs tracked tumor mutation counts.

TCRdb called the 5' RACE reads again in MiXCR, with one record for every CDR3 protein. Of fewer than 11,000 distinct CDR3 sequences listed, approximately 8% were seen once; the top ten hold about a fifth. This chain uses TRBV27 with TRBJ1-6, with D perhaps TRBD1 (5 bases). The sample consisted of lung tumor tissue, taken at surgery. The receptor's source is a male donor with early-stage non-small cell lung cancer. The CDR3 DNA follows: TGTGCCAGCACCGAAAAGATTGGACACCTCTATAATTCACCCCTCCACTTT. Its translation: CASTEKIGHLYNSPLHF.